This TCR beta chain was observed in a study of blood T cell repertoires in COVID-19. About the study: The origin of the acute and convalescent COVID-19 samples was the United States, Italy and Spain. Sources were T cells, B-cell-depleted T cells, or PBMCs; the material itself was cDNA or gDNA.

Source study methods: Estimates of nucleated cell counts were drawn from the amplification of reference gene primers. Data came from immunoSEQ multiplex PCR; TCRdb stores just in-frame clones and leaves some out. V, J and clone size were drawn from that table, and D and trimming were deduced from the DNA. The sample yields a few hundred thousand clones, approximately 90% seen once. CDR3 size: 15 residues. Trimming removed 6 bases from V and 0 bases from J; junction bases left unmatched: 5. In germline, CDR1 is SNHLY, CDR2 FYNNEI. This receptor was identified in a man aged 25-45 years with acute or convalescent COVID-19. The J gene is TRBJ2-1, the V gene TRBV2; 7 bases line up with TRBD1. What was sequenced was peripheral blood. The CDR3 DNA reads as TGTGCCAGCAGAGCACAGGGGTCCTCCTACAATGAGCAGTTCTTC. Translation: CASRAQGSSYNEQFF. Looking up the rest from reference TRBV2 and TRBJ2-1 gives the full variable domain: EPEVTQTPSHQVTQMGQEVILRCVPISNHLYFYWYRQILGQKVEFLVSFYNNEISEKSEIFDDQFSVERPDGSNFTLKIRSTKLEDSAMYFCASRAQGSSYNEQFFGPGTRLTVL.